What follows is one T cell receptor (beta chain) and its context. The sample belongs to a study of T cell changes during pregnancy in multiple sclerosis. Libraries were prepared by immunoSEQ multiplex PCR; TCRdb keeps only in-frame clonotypes and omits some of them. The table lists roughly 30,000 clones, about 88% of them singletons. The CDR3 is made up of 16 amino acids. Germline loops: CDR1 MNHEY, CDR2 SMNVEV (reference sequence). J gave up 8 bases and V 0 bases, and 10 bases lay outside the gene matches. V and J are TRBV27 and TRBJ2-1, with 7 bases that match TRBD2. Sample: CD8+ T cells from peripheral blood mononuclear cells, taken after pregnancy. The receptor was isolated from a female donor with multiple sclerosis, enrolled in a pregnancy study. The CDR3 sequence: CASSLSLAGERDEQFF. CDR3 nucleotides: TGTGCCAGCAGTTTATCGTTGGCGGGAGAACGGGATGAGCAGTTCTTC.